A single sample gave rise to the 29 T cell receptor beta chains below, sequenced in a study of technical replicates of blood from several donors (dated by TCRdb to between 2016 and 2019). The method was the immunoSEQ multiplex PCR assay. TCRdb took over this immuneACCESS table, retaining in-frame rearrangements with V and J assigned. Such tables are incomplete; in checked studies, under half of the missing clones stem from an unresolved V gene, and the remainder is unexplained. The sample table records some 70,000 clones; about 97% of these occur just once. The ten largest make up approximately 0.3% of the sample. The material sequenced was T cells isolated from PBMCs. These receptors all come from a human donor in good health.

The chain uses TRBV2 and TRBJ2-7; D possibly corresponds to TRBD1 (5 bases). V was trimmed by 7 bases and J by 9 bases, leaving 16 bases between them. CDR1 and CDR2 (germline): SNHLY, FYNNEI. This CDR3 is built from 12 residues. Written as DNA, the CDR3 is TGTGCCAGCATTCTGACAGCGCCCGCGCAGTACTTC. Protein sequence: CASILTAPAQYF.

This clone was detected once. This rearrangement joins TRBV6-1 to TRBJ2-7; D is unresolved. The germline V gene encodes CDR1 MNHNS and CDR2 SASEGT. With 4 bases removed from V and 3 bases from J, the gap between germline ends came to 10 bases. This CDR3 spans 13 amino acids. The CDR3 bases are TGTGCCAGCAGTGCGACAAGCAGCTACGAGCAGTACTTC. The encoded protein is CASSATSSYEQYF.

The rearrangement uses TRBV7-2 and TRBJ2-4; 7 bases are shared with TRBD2. Per the germline V gene, CDR1 is SGHTA and CDR2 is FQGNSA. After removal of 1 base from V and 11 bases from J, the junction contained 5 bases not matched to a gene. The CDR3 contains 13 residues. In nucleotides, the CDR3 is TGTGCCAGCAGCTTAGTAGGGGACTACCTTCAGTACTTC. This gives the protein CASSLVGDYLQYF.

The rearrangement joins TRBV6-5 to TRBJ1-2, with D uncertain. Per germline, CDR1 MNHEY and CDR2 SVGAGI. The length of the CDR3 is 12 residues. V was cut by 6 bases and J by 8 bases, with 13 bases left in between. Here the CDR3 reads CASSPREGGYTF. The CDR3 DNA sequence: TGTGCCAGCAGCCCGCGGGAGGGAGGCTACACCTTC.

The chain uses TRBV6-1 and TRBJ2-1, with 7 bases identical to TRBD1. Germline V gene data show CDR1 as MNHNS and CDR2 as SASEGT. This CDR3 region has 15 residues. V dropped 7 bases and J dropped 6; count of bases not matched to a gene: 12. The CDR3 nucleotides read TGTGCCAGCACCTTCGACAGGGTGGGGCTCAATGAGCAGTTCTTC. Translating it yields CASTFDRVGLNEQFF.

This chain connects TRBV7-8 to TRBJ1-2, with D tentatively TRBD1 (5 bases). V shed 5 bases and J shed 0 bases, with 10 bases lying between them. This CDR3 is 14 amino acids long. The germline V gene encodes CDR1 SGHVS and CDR2 FQNEAQ. CDR3 DNA: TGTGCCAGCAGCCCCCGACAGACTAACTATGGCTACACCTTC. It encodes CASSPRQTNYGYTF.

The gene calls are TRBV9 and TRBJ1-2, with D unclear. This CDR3 is built from 12 residues. V gave up 0 bases and J gave up 8 bases, with 8 bases separating them. Germline V gene data show CDR1 as SGDLS and CDR2 as YYNGEE. The CDR3 sequence: CASSVGGIGYTF. Written as DNA, the CDR3 is TGTGCCAGCAGCGTAGGAGGAATCGGCTACACCTTC.

The chain has TRBV7-3 and TRBJ1-2; D ambiguous. In germline, CDR1 is SGHTA, CDR2 FQGTGA. The V and J ends lost 2 bases and 8 bases respectively, with 9 bases between them. The CDR3 consists of 12 residues. CDR3 sequence (DNA): TGTGCCAGCAGCTTAGACGGGATCGGCTACACCTTC. It codes for CASSLDGIGYTF. The complete variable domain, with remaining parts taken from reference TRBV7-3 and TRBJ1-2, reads GAGVSQTPSNKVTEKGKYVELRCDPISGHTALYWYRQSLGQGPEFLIYFQGTGAADDSGLPNDRFFAVRPEGSVSTLKIQRTERGDSAVYLCASSLDGIGYTFGSGTRLTVV.

V and J are TRBV5-8 and TRBJ2-2; D is uncertain. Per the germline V gene, CDR1 is SGHTS and CDR2 is YDEGEE. This CDR3 is built from 12 residues. V was clipped by 0 bases and J by 6 bases, with 3 bases between them. CDR3: CASSLVAGELFF. In DNA form, the CDR3 reads TGTGCCAGCAGCTTGGTCGCCGGGGAGCTGTTTTTT.

The rearrangement joins TRBV7-2 to TRBJ2-7, with TRBD2 identical over 7 bases. Unmatched junction bases numbered 7, after V lost 0 bases and J lost 5 bases. Germline loops: CDR1 SGHTA, CDR2 FQGNSA. The CDR3 spans 15 residues. The CDR3 coding sequence is TGTGCCAGCAGCTTAGCGGGAGGGACTTACAACGAGCAGTACTTC. It translates to CASSLAGGTYNEQYF.

The chain combines TRBV27 with TRBJ2-7; a possible D gene is TRBD1 (6 bases). The CDR3 length is 12 residues. Trimming cost V 8 bases and J 2 bases, with 10 bases left between them. Germline assignment: CDR1 MNHEY and CDR2 SMNVEV (reference sequence). The DNA for the CDR3 is TGTGCCAGCGGACAGCTAACCTACGAGCAGTACTTC. It codes for CASGQLTYEQYF.

The chain employs TRBV30 and TRBJ1-1; D unresolved. The V end was cut by 3 bases, the J end by 11 bases, with 22 bases between. The CDR3 spans 14 residues. Germline V lookup: CDR1 GTSNPN, CDR2 SVGIG (reference sequence). The CDR3 nucleotides read TGTGCCTGGAGCCGACTAGGACCTACTTATCGGGCTTTCTTT. Encoded protein: CAWSRLGPTYRAFF.

This chain uses TRBV4-3 with TRBJ1-3; 8 bases fit TRBD1. The CDR3 contains 16 residues. CDR1 and CDR2 from the germline V gene are LGHNA and YSLEER. Losses at the gene ends were 1 base for V and 4 bases for J; bases not matched to a gene: 6. DNA for the CDR3: TGCGCCAGCAGCCAAGCCCAGGGGGCAGGAGGAAACACCATATATTTT. Protein product: CASSQAQGAGGNTIYF.

This clone was seen a single time. The chain carries TRBV27 and TRBJ2-7, with 9 bases matching TRBD2. This CDR3 is 16 amino acids long. V lost 3 bases to trimming and J lost 2 bases; unmatched junction nucleotides: 8. The germline V gene encodes CDR1 MNHEY and CDR2 SMNVEV (reference sequence). CDR3 region: CASSFKFAGGTYEQYF. CDR3 sequence (DNA): TGTGCCAGCAGTTTTAAGTTTGCGGGGGGGACCTACGAGCAGTACTTC.

This clone appeared once. V gene TRBV27 combines with J gene TRBJ2-2; no definite D call. Trimming cost V 3 bases and J 5 bases, with 10 bases left between them. From germline, CDR1 is MNHEY and CDR2 SMNVEV (reference sequence). This CDR3 spans 14 amino acids. Here the CDR3 reads CASSFSPLTGELFF. In nucleotides, the CDR3 is TGTGCCAGCAGTTTCTCCCCCCTAACCGGGGAGCTGTTTTTT.

J is TRBJ2-7 and V is TRBV27; 7 bases line up with TRBD2. Germline V gene sequence: CDR1 MNHEY, CDR2 SMNVEV (reference sequence). The CDR3 spans 14 residues. The trim removed 2 bases at V and 3 bases at J, leaving 4 bases unmatched. The CDR3 here is CASSLAGALYEQYF. The CDR3 DNA is TGTGCCAGCAGTTTAGCGGGAGCACTCTACGAGCAGTACTTC.

The chain recombines TRBV6-1 with TRBJ2-7, with D tentatively TRBD1 (6 bases). V lost 8 bases and J 5 bases, leaving 16 bases between the germline ends. Germline-derived CDR1 and CDR2 are MNHNS and SASEGT. The CDR3 consists of 13 residues. The CDR3 is CASDEQGLNEQYF. The CDR3 DNA is TGTGCCAGCGATGAGCAGGGGCTGAACGAGCAGTACTTC.

The chain couples TRBV11-2 to TRBJ1-1; D remains unclear. CDR3 size: 12 residues. Germline V gives CDR1 SGHAT, CDR2 FQNNGV. V lost 0 bases and J 8 bases, leaving 7 bases between the germline ends. As DNA, the CDR3 is TGTGCCAGCAGCTTAGAGGCCGGGGAAGCTTTCTTT. Translating gives CASSLEAGEAFF.

The rearrangement links TRBV4-1 to TRBJ2-7, with 7 bases aligning to TRBD1. Germline V gene lookup returns CDR1 MGHRA and CDR2 YSYEKL. The CDR3 totals 15 residues. The V segment lost 4 bases and the J segment 4 bases; nucleotides outside the gene matches: 10. The chain's CDR3 is CASSLRQGIGYEQYF. The CDR3 DNA reads as TGCGCCAGCAGCCTACGACAGGGCATAGGGTACGAGCAGTACTTC.

This chain joins TRBV30 and TRBJ2-7; 9 nucleotides match TRBD2. Germline trimming cut 0 bases from V and 2 bases from J; bases unmatched to any gene: 5. Germline V gene lookup returns CDR1 GTSNPN and CDR2 SVGIG (reference sequence). The CDR3 contains 15 residues. CDR3 in DNA: TGTGCCTGGAGTGTTGGGACTAGCCGAACCTACGAGCAGTACTTC. Its protein product is CAWSVGTSRTYEQYF. The full variable domain, completed using reference TRBV30 and TRBJ2-7, is SQTIHQWPATLVQPVGSPLSLECTVEGTSNPNLYWYRQAAGRGLQLLFYSVGIGQISSEVPQNLSASRPQDRQFILSSKKLLLSDSGFYLCAWSVGTSRTYEQYFGPGTRLTVT.

The rearrangement joins TRBV2 to TRBJ1-1; 8 nucleotides line up with TRBD1. CDR3 length equals 13 residues. V lost 9 bases, J lost 8 bases, and 11 bases stayed unmatched. Germline V CDR1 and CDR2: SNHLY, FYNNEI. CDR3 sequence (DNA): TGTGCCAGTAACAGGGGGACCTTAGGCGAAGCTTTCTTT. Protein: CASNRGTLGEAFF.

The DNA for the CDR3 is TGCAGTGCTAGCCGAGCTTTCTTT. Its translation is CSASRAFF. The chain joins TRBV20-1 to TRBJ1-1, with D hard to call. Trimming removed 3 bases from V and 10 bases from J, with 3 bases in between. The CDR3 length is 8 residues. Germline V gives CDR1 DFQATT, CDR2 SNEGSKA (reference sequence).

The gene calls are TRBV10-1 and TRBJ2-2, with 9 bases that match TRBD1. With 7 bases clipped from V and 6 bases from J, the junction kept 6 bases outside the gene matches. The germline V gene has CDR1 WNHNN and CDR2 SYGVQD (reference sequence). The CDR3 runs 14 residues. This chain's CDR3 is CASTGDREAGELFF. The CDR3 DNA is TGCGCCAGCACTGGGGACAGGGAGGCCGGGGAGCTGTTTTTT.

This chain connects TRBV7-9 to TRBJ1-3, with D perhaps matching TRBD1 (5 bases). The CDR3 has 13 amino acids. V shed 3 bases and J shed 5 bases, with 8 bases lying between them. Germline V lookup: CDR1 SEHNR, CDR2 FQNEAQ (reference sequence). Written as DNA, the CDR3 is TGTGCCAGCAGCTTGTCGGACAGAAACACCATATATTTT. Protein product: CASSLSDRNTIYF.

CDR3 nucleotide sequence: TGCGCCAGCAGCTCCGGGACAAGCTATGAAAAACTGTTTTTT. Its translation: CASSSGTSYEKLFF. The chain joins TRBV5-1 to TRBJ1-4; tentative D call: TRBD1 (6 bases). With 3 bases removed from V and 6 bases from J, the gap between germline ends came to 12 bases. Germline CDR1 reads SGHRS; CDR2 reads YFSETQ. The CDR3 runs to 14 residues.

On this clone itself: One end of the junction varies from germline; a read error may be responsible. V gene TRBV6-5 combines with J gene TRBJ2-5; D is undetermined. Germline loops: CDR1 MNHEY, CDR2 SVGAGI. The CDR3 runs 13 residues. The CDR3 region is CASSDSLPGTQYF. In DNA, the CDR3 is TGTGCCAGCAGTGACTCGTTACCCGGGACCCAGTACTTC.

This clone is a singleton in its sample. V and J are TRBV9 and TRBJ2-7; D is possibly TRBD2 (6 bases). This CDR3 comprises 14 residues. With 1 base removed from V and 4 bases from J, the gap between germline ends came to 12 bases. CDR1 and CDR2 (germline): SGDLS, YYNGEE. CDR3 region: CASSVTGTGYEQYF. CDR3 coding DNA: TGTGCCAGCAGCGTAACCGGGACTGGTTACGAGCAGTACTTC.

There are a few counts of this clone. This sequence joins TRBV6-5 and TRBJ1-1; D might be TRBD1 (5 bases). Between the trimmed V and J ends, which lost 2 bases and 1 base, there was a span of 5 bases. This CDR3 comprises 13 residues. CDR1 and CDR2 (germline): MNHEY, SVGAGI. This CDR3 is CASSYDRNTEAFF. Here the CDR3 DNA reads TGTGCCAGCAGTTACGACAGGAACACTGAAGCTTTCTTT.

The chain couples TRBV11-2 to TRBJ2-7; 8 nucleotides line up with TRBD2. Per the germline V gene, CDR1 is SGHAT and CDR2 is FQNNGV. This CDR3 has 15 amino acids. V was pared by 3 bases and J by 5 bases, with 9 bases of the junction left unmatched. The CDR3 loop is CASSFTGGRNNEQYF. The CDR3 coding sequence is TGTGCCAGCAGCTTTACTGGCGGGAGGAATAACGAGCAGTACTTC.